The 31 T cell receptor beta chains in this list originate from one sample, sequenced in a study of CD8+ T cells in alopecia areata. TCR sequencing used cDNA made by reverse transcription of extracted RNA. The data were produced by immunoSEQ multiplex PCR, yet TCRdb's version contains in-frame clones alone and is incomplete. The sample lists approximately 30,000 clones; less than 75% were seen once. Input material: NKG2D-high CD8+ T cells sorted from blood. The receptor source for this set is a human donor with alopecia areata.

CDR3 in amino acids: CASSPPIKRGQFF. CDR3 sequence (DNA): TGTGCCAGCAGCCCGCCCATAAAACGGGGTCAATTCTTC. This chain connects TRBV13 to TRBJ2-1, with D possibly TRBD2 on 5 matching bases. The CDR3 has 13 amino acids. With 5 bases removed from V and 16 bases from J, the gap between germline ends came to 21 bases. Per the germline V gene, CDR1 is PRHDT and CDR2 is FYEKMQ (reference sequence).

This clone came up once. The chain's CDR3 is CASSYNVDMNTEAFF. The CDR3 coding sequence is TGTGCCAGCAGCTATAATGTAGACATGAACACTGAAGCTTTCTTT. This chain connects TRBV6-5 to TRBJ1-1; no firm D call. There are 15 residues in the CDR3. V was pared by 6 bases and J by 0 bases, with 14 bases between. Germline-derived CDR1 and CDR2 are MNHEY and SVGAGI.

The chain carries TRBV7-9 and TRBJ2-1; TRBD2 matches at 11 bases. The CDR3 contains 16 residues. The V segment lost 5 bases and the J segment 7 bases; nucleotides outside the gene matches: 10. The germline V gene has CDR1 SEHNR and CDR2 FQNEAQ (reference sequence). The DNA of the CDR3 is TGTGCCAGCAGCCACGATAGCGGGAGGGCCAGGAATGAGCAGTTCTTC. Residues: CASSHDSGRARNEQFF.

Here the CDR3 DNA reads TGTGCCAGCAGCACTAGCGGGACCACCTACGAGCAGTACTTC. This translates into CASSTSGTTYEQYF. The chain is built from TRBV2 and TRBJ2-7; 10 nucleotides align to TRBD2. The CDR3 is 14 residues long. In germline, CDR1 is SNHLY, CDR2 FYNNEI. V shed 6 bases, J shed 2 bases, and the junction held 4 bases outside the gene matches.

This chain joins TRBV5-6 and TRBJ2-2; D remains unclear. The CDR3 runs to 14 residues. Looked up from germline, CDR1 is SGHDT and CDR2 is YYEEEE. The V end was cut by 0 bases, the J end by 7 bases, with 10 bases between. CDR3 nucleotide sequence: TGTGCCAGCAGCTTGGCAGCCCGTAGCGGGGAGCTGTTTTTT. Translated, it gives CASSLAARSGELFF.

The J gene is TRBJ2-1, the V gene TRBV2, with a weak D call TRBD2 (6 bases). V dropped 8 bases and J dropped 15 bases, with 14 bases sitting between them. Germline V gene sequence: CDR1 SNHLY, CDR2 FYNNEI. The CDR3 loop spans 10 amino acids. CDR3 residues: CASVAAALFF. DNA for the CDR3: TGTGCCAGCGTAGCGGCGGCTCTGTTCTTC.

The chain carries TRBV29-1 and TRBJ2-7; possible D gene TRBD2, 5 bases. V dropped 0 bases and J dropped 4 bases, with 7 bases sitting between them. The CDR3 contains 12 residues. Germline loops: CDR1 SQVTM, CDR2 ANQGSEA. CDR3 in DNA: TGCAGCGTTGAAGATCGGGAATACGAGCAGTACTTC. Its translation: CSVEDREYEQYF.

The sample holds a few counts of this clone. The rearrangement uses TRBV6-6 and TRBJ2-2; D remains ambiguous. The CDR3 is 13 amino acids. The germline V and J ends were trimmed by 9 bases and 3 bases, with 11 bases remaining between them. In germline, CDR1 is MNHNY, CDR2 SVGAGI (reference sequence). CDR3 amino acids: CASWIVDTGELFF. In DNA form, the CDR3 reads TGTGCCAGTTGGATAGTCGACACCGGGGAGCTGTTTTTT.

This chain joins TRBV6-6 and TRBJ2-2; no firm D call. CDR3 length: 13 residues. Germline CDR1 and CDR2: MNHNY and SVGAGI (reference sequence). V was clipped by 3 bases and J by 4 bases, with 6 bases between them. CDR3 coding DNA: TGTGCCAGCAGTTATCTCGCCACCGGGGAGCTGTTTTTT. Translating it yields CASSYLATGELFF.

This chain uses TRBV5-1 with TRBJ1-1, with D unresolved. Germline CDR1 and CDR2: SGHRS and YFSETQ. V dropped 0 bases and J dropped 1 base, with 10 bases sitting between them. CDR3 length: 15 residues. CDR3 sequence: CASSLDRMANTEAFF. DNA for the CDR3: TGCGCCAGCAGCTTGGATAGGATGGCGAACACTGAAGCTTTCTTT.

This clone was seen a few times. The genes are TRBV7-9 and TRBJ2-7; TRBD2 matches 15 bases. J lost 5 bases, V lost 5 bases, and 10 bases had no gene match. This CDR3 contains 17 residues. The germline gives CDR1 SEHNR, CDR2 FQNEAQ (reference sequence). The CDR3 reads CASSPRTSGRAYHEQYF. The CDR3 nucleotides are TGTGCCAGCAGCCCCCGGACTAGCGGGAGGGCCTACCACGAGCAGTACTTC.

This chain joins TRBV6-5 and TRBJ1-2; 8 bases are a match to TRBD1. The CDR3 covers 13 residues. The V segment lost 5 bases and the J segment 8 bases; nucleotides outside the gene matches: 7. Germline CDR1 is MNHEY and CDR2 is SVGAGI. DNA of the CDR3: TGTGCCAGCAGTCCCGGACAGGGAGGCGGCTACACCTTC. Translated, it gives CASSPGQGGGYTF.

This rearrangement joins TRBV7-2 to TRBJ2-7, with 9 bases that match TRBD2. The CDR3 has 14 residues. Germline CDR1 reads SGHTA; CDR2 reads FQGNSA. V trimming: 5 bases; J trimming: 2 bases; junction bases outside the gene matches: 4. The CDR3, as DNA: TGTGCCAGCAGCGGGCGGGAGGGTCCCTACGAGCAGTACTTC. Its translation is CASSGREGPYEQYF.

The table lists this clone with a few counts. The chain has TRBV6-6 and TRBJ2-3, with 9 bases that match TRBD1. This CDR3 comprises 15 residues. With 4 bases clipped from V and 4 bases from J, the junction kept 6 bases outside the gene matches. Looked up from germline, CDR1 is MNHNY and CDR2 is SVGAGI (reference sequence). The CDR3 nucleotides are TGTGCCAGCAGTTTGAGACAGGGGGGCGCAGATACGCAGTATTTT. This translates into CASSLRQGGADTQYF.

This clone was counted once. This chain links TRBV27 with TRBJ2-1; no reliable D call. V lost 7 bases, J lost 4 bases, and 11 bases lay in between. Germline-derived CDR1 and CDR2 are MNHEY and SMNVEV (reference sequence). The CDR3 runs 13 residues. This CDR3 reads CASTEAVYNEQFF. The CDR3 region has the DNA TGTGCCAGCACCGAGGCGGTTTACAATGAGCAGTTCTTC.

The CDR3 nucleotides read TGCAGCGTTGAACAGCAGGCCGCCTACAATGAGCAGTTCTTC. Protein product: CSVEQQAAYNEQFF. The rearrangement links TRBV29-1 to TRBJ2-1; the D is unclear. This CDR3 region has 14 residues. Germline V CDR1 and CDR2: SQVTM, ANQGSEA. The V gene lost 2 bases and the J gene lost 2 bases, with 10 bases spanning the gap.

The chain uses TRBV5-1 and TRBJ2-7; unclear D gene. Germline-derived CDR1 and CDR2 are SGHRS and YFSETQ. V lost 0 bases and J 3 bases, leaving 7 bases between the germline ends. CDR3 size: 13 residues. CDR3 sequence (DNA): TGCGCCAGCAGCTTGGGGCTGATCTACGAGCAGTACTTC. Encoded protein: CASSLGLIYEQYF. Based on the CDR3 plus reference TRBV5-1 and TRBJ2-7, the full variable domain is KAGVTQTPRYLIKTRGQQVTLSCSPISGHRSVSWYQQTPGQGLQFLFEYFSETQRNKGNFPGRFSGRQFSNSRSEMNVSTLELGDSALYLCASSLGLIYEQYFGPGTRLTVT.

J is TRBJ2-7 and V is TRBV30; possible D gene TRBD2, 5 bases. Germline assignment: CDR1 GTSNPN and CDR2 SVGIG (reference sequence). The CDR3 is 15 residues long. V was pared by 4 bases and J by 2 bases, with 18 bases between. The CDR3 here is CAWNRGTGMAYEQYF. The CDR3 DNA reads as TGTGCCTGGAATCGCGGAACGGGAATGGCCTACGAGCAGTACTTC.

The chain carries TRBV5-4 and TRBJ2-7, with TRBD1 matching 7 bases. The CDR3 is made up of 14 amino acids. J lost 5 bases, V lost 2 bases, and 7 bases had no gene match. Germline values: CDR1 SGHNT, CDR2 YYREEE (reference sequence). CDR3 sequence: CASSFTGDWDEQYF. The CDR3 region has the DNA TGTGCCAGCAGCTTCACAGGGGATTGGGACGAGCAGTACTTC. Combining the CDR3 with reference TRBV5-4 and TRBJ2-7 gives the whole variable domain ETGVTQSPTHLIKTRGQQVTLRCSSQSGHNTVSWYQQALGQGPQFIFQYYREEENGRGNFPPRFSGLQFPNYSSELNVNALELDDSALYLCASSFTGDWDEQYFGPGTRLTVT.

This chain links TRBV7-6 with TRBJ1-1; no reliable D call. Germline-derived CDR1 and CDR2 are SGHVS and FNYEAQ. This CDR3 is 13 amino acids long. Trimming left V 6 bases short and J 4 bases short, with 12 bases between. CDR3 coding DNA: TGTGCCAGCAGGTCGGGCGGGCTCACTGAAGCTTTCTTT. It encodes CASRSGGLTEAFF.

The rearrangement joins TRBV29-1 to TRBJ2-5, with D possibly being TRBD2 (5 bases). Trimming pared 7 bases from V and 5 bases from J, leaving 26 bases between. The CDR3 is made up of 16 amino acids. Per the germline V gene, CDR1 is SQVTM and CDR2 is ANQGSEA. CDR3 protein: CSGLGELGSSWETQYF. The CDR3 nucleotides are TGCAGCGGCTTAGGCGAGCTGGGGAGTTCGTGGGAGACCCAGTACTTC.

This clone was picked up one time. The rearrangement joins TRBV7-9 to TRBJ1-1, with unresolved D. Per the germline V gene, CDR1 is SEHNR and CDR2 is FQNEAQ (reference sequence). The CDR3 has 13 residues. Trimming shortened V by 2 bases and J by 6 bases, and 10 bases separated the two germline ends. The CDR3 loop reads CASSLSLGPEAFF. The CDR3 nucleotides are TGTGCCAGCAGCTTAAGTTTAGGGCCTGAAGCTTTCTTT.

The V call is TRBV7-9, the J call TRBJ2-7, with TRBD1 matching 12 bases. CDR1 SEHNR and CDR2 FQNEAQ come from the germline V gene (reference sequence). With 5 bases clipped from V and 3 bases from J, the junction kept 8 bases outside the gene matches. The CDR3 length is 16 residues. The CDR3 sequence: CASSPRGTGGFYEQYF. The CDR3 DNA is TGTGCCAGCAGCCCCCGAGGGACAGGGGGCTTCTACGAGCAGTACTTC.

The rearrangement links TRBV10-2 to TRBJ2-3; a possible D gene is TRBD1 (5 bases). CDR3 length: 15 residues. Germline loops: CDR1 WSHSY, CDR2 SAAADI. Deletions cut 2 bases from V and 6 bases from J, with 15 bases between. The CDR3 region is CASSEPVGPGDTQYF. The DNA for the CDR3 is TGCGCCAGCAGTGAGCCCGTGGGGCCCGGTGATACGCAGTATTTT.

This sequence joins TRBV5-1 and TRBJ2-7; tentative D call: TRBD1 (6 bases). This CDR3 has 14 residues. CDR1 and CDR2 from the germline V gene are SGHRS and YFSETQ. Trimming removed 1 base from V and 4 bases from J, with 12 bases in between. The CDR3 DNA reads as TGCGCCAGCAGCTTGTTGCAGGGGCCTTACGAGCAGTACTTC. Protein product: CASSLLQGPYEQYF.

The rearrangement uses TRBV5-1 and TRBJ2-7; D is uncertain. This CDR3 region has 14 residues. V lost 4 bases and J 3 bases, leaving 14 bases between the germline ends. Germline values: CDR1 SGHRS, CDR2 YFSETQ. The CDR3: CASSPSGTHYEQYF. In DNA form, the CDR3 reads TGCGCCAGCAGCCCCTCCGGAACCCACTACGAGCAGTACTTC.

The rearrangement links TRBV2 to TRBJ1-1, with D perhaps matching TRBD1 (5 bases). This CDR3 is built from 16 residues. Per germline, CDR1 SNHLY and CDR2 FYNNEI. Trimming stripped 6 bases from V and 6 bases from J, with 23 bases between. The CDR3 is CASSHKVGHLSPEAFF. The DNA of the CDR3 is TGTGCCAGCAGCCACAAGGTCGGACACTTGAGCCCTGAAGCTTTCTTT.

The sample holds a few counts of this clone. This sample includes further DNA sequences coding for the same CDR3. The chain joins TRBV4-3 to TRBJ2-2; 7 bases are shared with TRBD1. J gave up 3 bases and V 1 base, and 8 bases lay outside the gene matches. The CDR3 totals 17 residues. Germline V gene data show CDR1 as LGHNA and CDR2 as YSLEER. The CDR3 bases are TGCGCCAGCAGCCAAGCTGCTGACAGGGCATACACCGGGGAGCTGTTTTTT. This gives the protein CASSQAADRAYTGELFF.

This chain connects TRBV7-8 to TRBJ1-3; D remains unclear. Looked up from germline, CDR1 is SGHVS and CDR2 is FQNEAQ. The CDR3 spans 14 residues. The V and J ends lost 3 bases and 2 bases respectively, with 8 bases between them. CDR3 nucleotide sequence: TGTGCCAGCAGCTTTCTGGCAGCTGGAAACACCATATATTTT. Its protein is CASSFLAAGNTIYF.

The genes are TRBV27 and TRBJ2-2, with 10 bases matching TRBD2. The length of the CDR3 is 17 residues. V was pared by 1 base and J by 4 bases, with 6 bases of the junction left unmatched. Germline CDR1 MNHEY, CDR2 SMNVEV (reference sequence). The DNA of the CDR3 is TGTGCCAGCAGTTTATTGCTAGCGGGAGAGGCCACCGGGGAGCTGTTTTTT. Its translation is CASSLLLAGEATGELFF.

This clone has a handful of counts. The rearrangement joins TRBV5-1 to TRBJ2-3; D remains ambiguous. The CDR3 totals 13 residues. Germline CDR1 is SGHRS and CDR2 is YFSETQ. V was cut by 2 bases and J by 7 bases, with 11 bases left in between. CDR3 bases: TGCGCCAGCAGCTTCGACCTAAGTAATACGCAGTATTTT. This translates into CASSFDLSNTQYF.